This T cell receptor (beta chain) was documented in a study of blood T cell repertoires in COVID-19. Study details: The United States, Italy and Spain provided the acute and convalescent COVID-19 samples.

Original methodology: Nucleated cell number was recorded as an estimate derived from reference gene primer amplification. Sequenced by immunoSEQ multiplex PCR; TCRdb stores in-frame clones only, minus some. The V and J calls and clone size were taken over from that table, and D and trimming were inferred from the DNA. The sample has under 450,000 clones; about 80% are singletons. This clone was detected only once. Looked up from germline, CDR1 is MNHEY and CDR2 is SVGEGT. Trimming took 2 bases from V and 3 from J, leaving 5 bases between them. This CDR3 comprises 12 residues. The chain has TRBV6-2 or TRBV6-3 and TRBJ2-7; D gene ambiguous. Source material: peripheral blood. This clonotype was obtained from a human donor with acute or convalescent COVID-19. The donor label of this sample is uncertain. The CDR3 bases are TGTGCCAGCAGTTACCCCCTCTACGAGCAGTACTTC. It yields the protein CASSYPLYEQYF.